Listed below are T cell receptor beta chains from one sample, sequenced in a study of T cell repertoires in cytomegalovirus infection. No antigen is known for these receptors. Via MiXCR, TCRdb re-called the reads, giving one row per CDR3 protein. This sample has 140,000 to 150,000 distinct CDR3 sequences, with 32% found just once. Source: CD8+ T cells from cultured PBMCs, taken from culture after CMV antigen stimulation. These receptors all come from a human donor in good health (CMV status not recorded). Some clones in this sample may be carry-over from other donors' samples. Both conserved end residues are part of each CDR3. D genes are given only for firm matches. Clone size appears in some rows only: once, few, many, or a class for an expanded clone.

D: -; V: TRBV19; size: -; J: TRBJ2-3; CDR3: CASSIRTVTDTQYF; DNA: TGTGCCAGTAGTATAAGGACAGTCACAGATACGCAGTATTTT
D: TRBD2; V: TRBV27; size: -; J: TRBJ2-3; CDR3: CASSLTLAGVTDTQYF; DNA: TGTGCCAGCAGTTTAACACTAGCGGGGGTGACAGATACGCAGTATTTT
D: -; V: TRBV4-1; size: few; J: TRBJ1-5; CDR3: CASSQSDGSNQPQHF; DNA: TGCGCCAGCAGCCAATCCGACGGTAGCAATCAGCCCCAGCATTTT
D: TRBD1; V: TRBV7-6; size: -; J: TRBJ2-2; CDR3: CASSRQGVGELFF; DNA: TGTGCCAGCAGCCGGCAGGGGGTCGGGGAGCTGTTTTTT
D: TRBD2; V: TRBV11-2; size: few; J: TRBJ2-7; CDR3: CASSTTAGDPYEQYF; DNA: TGTGCCAGCAGCACAACAGCGGGGGACCCCTACGAGCAGTACTTC
D: -; V: TRBV28; size: many; J: TRBJ2-1; CDR3: CASSSRVRGPYNEQFF; DNA: TGTGCCAGCAGTTCTCGTGTCCGGGGGCCCTACAATGAGCAGTTCTTC
D: -; V: TRBV7-6; size: few; J: TRBJ2-2; CDR3: CASSLGSPYTGELFF; DNA: TGTGCCAGCAGCCTAGGGTCCCCATACACCGGGGAGCTGTTTTTT
D: -; V: TRBV15; size: -; J: TRBJ2-7; CDR3: CATSREARSYEQYF; DNA: TGTGCCACCAGCAGAGAGGCCAGGTCTTACGAGCAGTACTTC
D: -; V: TRBV30; size: many; J: TRBJ2-3; CDR3: CAWGQATQYF; DNA: TGTGCCTGGGGACAAGCTACGCAGTATTTT
D: -; V: TRBV6-1; size: few; J: TRBJ1-5; CDR3: CASSTRPSDSNQPQHF; DNA: TGTGCCAGCAGTACGCGGCCGAGTGATAGCAATCAGCCCCAGCATTTT
D: -; V: TRBV4-1; size: few; J: TRBJ1-4; CDR3: CASSQGGGTNEKLFF; DNA: TGCGCCAGCAGCCAAGGGGGGGGAACTAATGAAAAACTGTTTTTT
D: TRBD2; V: TRBV29-1; size: -; J: TRBJ2-3; CDR3: CSAGRLAATDTQYF; DNA: TGCAGCGCCGGAAGGCTAGCGGCTACAGATACGCAGTATTTT
D: -; V: TRBV7-8; size: -; J: TRBJ2-4; CDR3: CASSLTVGQAKNIQYF; DNA: TGTGCCAGCAGCTTAACGGTCGGTCAGGCCAAAAACATTCAGTACTTC
D: -; V: TRBV12-3/TRBV12-4; size: many; J: TRBJ1-1; CDR3: CASSQETLLNTEAFF; DNA: TGTGCCAGCAGTCAAGAGACACTATTGAACACTGAAGCTTTCTTT
D: -; V: TRBV2; size: -; J: TRBJ2-3; CDR3: CASIGGLGTDTQYF; DNA: TGTGCCAGCATCGGTGGGCTGGGCACAGATACGCAGTATTTT
D: -; V: TRBV27; size: -; J: TRBJ2-5; CDR3: CASSLSSSGQETQYF; DNA: TGTGCCAGCAGTTTAAGCTCGAGCGGGCAAGAGACCCAGTACTTC
D: -; V: TRBV6-6; size: -; J: TRBJ1-2; CDR3: CASSGVDYGYTF; DNA: TGTGCCAGCTCGGGGGTTGACTATGGCTACACCTTC
D: -; V: TRBV19; size: many; J: TRBJ1-1; CDR3: CASSGGVTEAFF; DNA: TGTGCCAGCAGTGGGGGGGTCACTGAAGCTTTCTTT
D: -; V: TRBV12-3/TRBV12-4; size: many; J: TRBJ1-1; CDR3: CASSFSRSGTEAFF; DNA: TGTGCCAGCAGTTTCTCCAGGTCAGGCACTGAAGCTTTCTTT
D: -; V: TRBV6-6; size: few; J: TRBJ2-6; CDR3: CASSYSKGKGMSSGANVLTF; DNA: TGTGCCAGCAGTTACTCGAAGGGTAAAGGGATGTCGTCTGGGGCCAACGTCCTGACTTTC
D: TRBD2; V: TRBV2; size: -; J: TRBJ2-1; CDR3: CARLGLAGGPSYNEQFF; DNA: TGTGCCAGGTTGGGACTAGCGGGGGGGCCTTCCTACAATGAGCAGTTCTTC
D: -; V: TRBV12-3/TRBV12-4; size: few; J: TRBJ2-1; CDR3: CASSFVGRGLDNEQFF; DNA: TGTGCCAGCAGTTTCGTTGGCAGGGGCCTAGACAATGAGCAGTTCTTC
D: -; V: TRBV5-6; size: many; J: TRBJ2-7; CDR3: CASSLDGYYEQYF; DNA: TGTGCCAGCAGCTTGGACGGTTACTACGAGCAGTACTTC
D: -; V: TRBV24-1; size: -; J: TRBJ2-5; CDR3: CATSRGGGETQYF; DNA: TGTGCCACCAGCCGGGGCGGAGGGGAGACCCAGTACTTC
D: -; V: TRBV12-3/TRBV12-4; size: many; J: TRBJ1-2; CDR3: CASSTGTFYGYTF; DNA: TGTGCCAGCAGTACCGGGACATTCTATGGCTACACCTTC
D: TRBD2; V: TRBV7-6; size: many; J: TRBJ2-7; CDR3: CASSLANLAGSYEQYF; DNA: TGTGCCAGCAGCTTAGCGAACCTAGCGGGGTCCTACGAGCAGTACTTC
D: TRBD1; V: TRBV4-1; size: once; J: TRBJ1-5; CDR3: CASSQAPGGQPQHF; DNA: TGCGCCAGCAGCCAAGCGCCAGGGGGGCAGCCCCAGCATTTT
D: -; V: TRBV7-9; size: -; J: TRBJ2-5; CDR3: CASSLALGAQETQYF; DNA: TGTGCCAGCAGCTTAGCGTTGGGGGCTCAAGAGACCCAGTACTTC
D: TRBD1; V: TRBV7-3; size: once; J: TRBJ1-6; CDR3: CASSSGTGNNSPLHF; DNA: TGTGCCAGCAGCTCGGGGACAGGGAATAATTCACCCCTCCACTTT
D: TRBD2; V: TRBV28; size: -; J: TRBJ2-3; CDR3: CASSPSGTSGGYHTDTQYF; DNA: TGTGCCAGCAGTCCTTCCGGGACTAGCGGGGGCTACCACACAGATACGCAGTATTTT
D: TRBD1; V: TRBV7-9; size: -; J: TRBJ2-4; CDR3: CASSSGGTGENIQYF; DNA: TGTGCCAGCAGCTCAGGAGGGACAGGGGAAAACATTCAGTACTTC
D: TRBD2; V: TRBV19; size: -; J: TRBJ2-1; CDR3: CASSMGSGGSGYNEQFF; DNA: TGTGCCAGTAGTATGGGTAGCGGGGGCTCGGGGTACAATGAGCAGTTCTTC
D: -; V: TRBV12-3/TRBV12-4; size: few; J: TRBJ2-7; CDR3: CASSPEISYEQYF; DNA: TGTGCCAGCAGTCCAGAAATCTCTTACGAGCAGTACTTC
D: TRBD1; V: TRBV9; size: few; J: TRBJ1-2; CDR3: CASSARSGQEHSYTF; DNA: TGTGCCAGCAGCGCGAGGTCCGGACAGGAGCATTCCTACACCTTC
D: -; V: TRBV27; size: -; J: TRBJ2-2; CDR3: CASSPSFPGELFF; DNA: TGTGCCAGCAGTCCATCCTTTCCCGGGGAGCTGTTTTTT
D: -; V: TRBV15; size: -; J: TRBJ1-4; CDR3: CATSDDRVNEKLFF; DNA: TGTGCCACCAGCGACGACAGAGTTAATGAAAAACTGTTTTTT
D: TRBD2; V: TRBV11-2; size: -; J: TRBJ2-3; CDR3: CASSRGLAASTDTQYF; DNA: TGTGCCAGCAGCCGAGGACTAGCGGCTAGCACAGATACGCAGTATTTT
D: TRBD2; V: TRBV12-3/TRBV12-4; size: -; J: TRBJ2-1; CDR3: CASSTPLAGGSYNEQFF; DNA: TGTGCCAGCAGTACCCCTCTAGCGGGGGGGTCCTACAATGAGCAGTTCTTC
D: -; V: TRBV12-3/TRBV12-4; size: -; J: TRBJ1-5; CDR3: CASSNSERNQPQHF; DNA: TGTGCCAGCAGCAACAGCGAACGCAATCAGCCCCAGCATTTT
D: -; V: TRBV12-3/TRBV12-4; size: -; J: TRBJ1-4; CDR3: CASSFPHEKLFF; DNA: TGTGCCAGCAGTTTCCCGCATGAAAAACTGTTTTTT